This T cell receptor beta chain was recorded in a study of cytomegalovirus exposure and HLA in healthy donors. In germline, CDR1 is MDHEN, CDR2 SYDVKM. This CDR3 is built from 15 residues. Trimming took 2 bases from V and 5 from J, leaving 15 bases between them. Vbeta (60) and Jbeta (13) primers were used in the PCR. The method was immunoSEQ multiplex PCR; TCRdb's version includes in-frame clones alone and lacks a portion of them. The sample consists of 95,000 to 150,000 clones, around 76% of them appearing once. On this clone: Antigen unknown.

Broader study findings: Using the classifier, cytomegalovirus status was reportedly diagnosed with high specificity and sensitivity. TCR beta V segments were, for the most part, productive about 87% or about 30% of the time in an earlier analysis.

This clonotype originated in a man in his sixties in good health and CMV-seropositive. This chain connects TRBV28 to TRBJ2-5, with D possibly being TRBD1 (5 bases). Sequenced sample: PBMCs. The CDR3 DNA follows: TGTGCCAGCAGTTTAAGGGGCGCGGTATTGGAGACCCAGTACTTC. It codes for CASSLRGAVLETQYF.